A selection of T cell receptor beta chains follows, all from one sample in a study of blood T cell repertoires in COVID-19. TCRdb keeps only in-frame clones here, not all; method: immunoSEQ multiplex PCR. The sample lists approximately 470,000 clones; 87% were seen once. The sequenced sample consisted of PBMCs or T cells enriched from blood (not recorded which). Receptors originate from a woman under 30 who had recovered from COVID-19. CDR3s include the opening cysteine and the closing phenylalanine or tryptophan. A D gene is named only where the DNA matches it firmly. The listing skips clone size in some rows; elsewhere it reads once, few, many or a size class.

DNA | CDR3 | D | J | V | size
TGTGCCAGCAGCGTGGACAGGAGGATGCCTGAAGCTTTCTTT | CASSVDRRMPEAFF | TRBD1 | TRBJ1-1 | TRBV2 | -
TGTGCCAGCAGTTTTAGCGGGGACACTGAAGCTTTCTTT | CASSFSGDTEAFF | - | TRBJ1-1 | TRBV12-3/TRBV12-4 | -
TGTGCCAGCAGCTCCCCGGGCACTGAAGCTTTCTTT | CASSSPGTEAFF | - | TRBJ1-1 | TRBV7-9 | few
TGTGCCAGCAAGATCGGAGGGGCCGGTGAAAAACTGTTTTTT | CASKIGGAGEKLFF | - | TRBJ1-4 | TRBV14 | -
TGCGCCAGCAGCCAAATAATGTCTCCCGGCTACACCTTC | CASSQIMSPGYTF | - | TRBJ1-2 | TRBV4-1 | -
TGTGCCAGCAGCCCGAGTAAGGGGAGGTTGGCTGAAGCTTTCTTT | CASSPSKGRLAEAFF | - | TRBJ1-1 | TRBV28 | -
TGTGCCAGCAGTGACTCGATGCAGGCGTGCTATGGGTGCACCTTC | CASSDSMQACYGCTF | - | TRBJ1-2 | TRBV6-4 | -
TGTGCCAGCAGCCTAATACTATCTGAAGCTTTCTTT | CASSLILSEAFF | - | TRBJ1-1 | TRBV2 | once
TGTGCCAGCAGCCAAGCGGTGTTCAACACTGAAGCTTTCTTT | CASSQAVFNTEAFF | - | TRBJ1-1 | TRBV3-1/TRBV3-2 | -
TGTGCCAGCAGCTTGGACTTGGTGATTAACTATGGCTACACCTTC | CASSLDLVINYGYTF | - | TRBJ1-2 | TRBV5-4 | -
TGCGCCAGCAGCCCAATCTCCGACAGCCTTAATGAAAAACTGTTTTTT | CASSPISDSLNEKLFF | - | TRBJ1-4 | TRBV5-1 | -
TGTGCCAGCACCGGGTGGGAGCGGGGGTATACGCAGTATTTT | CASTGWERGYTQYF | TRBD2 | TRBJ2-3 | TRBV6-5 | -
TGTGCCAGCAGCTGGGGGCCCCTCTACGAGCAGTACTTC | CASSWGPLYEQYF | - | TRBJ2-7 | TRBV5-4 | -
TGTGCCAGCGCCTGGGGGGGGCCAGATACGCAGTATTTT | CASAWGGPDTQYF | - | TRBJ2-3 | TRBV5-6 | -
TGTGCCAGCACCTTACTGGGGCTGATCACAGATACGCAGTATTTT | CASTLLGLITDTQYF | - | TRBJ2-3 | TRBV7-2 | -
TGCGCCAGCAGCTTGGAACAAGGGAGGAATGAGCAGTTCTTC | CASSLEQGRNEQFF | - | TRBJ2-1 | TRBV5-1 | -
TGTGCCAGCAGTCCCAGGACAGGTCTGAACACTGAAGCTTTCTTT | CASSPRTGLNTEAFF | TRBD1 | TRBJ1-1 | TRBV3-1/TRBV3-2 | -
TGTGCCAGCAGCGGCGGACAGGCCCTTGAAAAACTGTTTTTT | CASSGGQALEKLFF | TRBD1 | TRBJ1-4 | TRBV28 | once
TGTGCCAGCAGCCGCTCCTACGAGCAGTACTTC | CASSRSYEQYF | - | TRBJ2-7 | TRBV2 | few
TGTGCCTGGGGGCCTGGACGGGGGAAAAATGAAAAACTGTTTTTT | CAWGPGRGKNEKLFF | - | TRBJ1-4 | TRBV30 | -
TGTGCCAGCAGTGATCTGGGGGGGGGCCCCAATGAGCAGTTCTTC | CASSDLGGGPNEQFF | - | TRBJ2-1 | TRBV2 | -
TGTGCCTGCCTACAACTCCGGGACAGAAGTCAGTACGGCTACACCTTC | CACLQLRDRSQYGYTF | TRBD1 | TRBJ1-2 | TRBV30 | -
TGTGCCTGGAGTGTAAAGGGGGCGGATGAAAAACTGTTTTTT | CAWSVKGADEKLFF | TRBD1 | TRBJ1-4 | TRBV30 | -
TGTGCCAGCAGCTTAGTTCGAGGTCAGCTTAATTCACCCCTCCACTTT | CASSLVRGQLNSPLHF | - | TRBJ1-6 | TRBV7-8 | -
TGTGCCAGTAGTGCCTCGGACAGGGGTAACTATGGCTACACCTTC | CASSASDRGNYGYTF | TRBD1 | TRBJ1-2 | TRBV19 | -
TGTGCCAGCAGTTTATCCTGGACACCGAACACTGAAGCTTTCTTT | CASSLSWTPNTEAFF | - | TRBJ1-1 | TRBV28 | -